The T cell receptor (beta chain) described here comes from a study of cytomegalovirus exposure and HLA in healthy donors. 13 Jbeta primers and 60 Vbeta primers were used for the PCR. The assay was immunoSEQ multiplex PCR, and TCRdb's table has in-frame clones only and misses some. Of about 65,000 clones in the sample, approximately 60% were seen once. Study-level findings and limits: In presence/absence analyses, roughly uniform sequencing depth across donors was assumed. There were several of the most significant clusters that appeared linked to common viral pathogens in a later analysis.

With respect to this clone: Antigen specificity is unknown. Possible read error: a much larger clone is one base away.

In germline, CDR1 is MNHNS, CDR2 SASEGT. The CDR3 is 14 residues long. This sequence joins TRBV6-1 and TRBJ1-4; 7 bases match TRBD1. This clonotype was obtained from a man aged 25-40 years in good health and CMV-seronegative. Input material: PBMCs. CDR3 loop: CTSSDGRGVEKLFF. In nucleotides, the CDR3 is TGTACCAGCAGTGATGGCAGGGGGGTTGAAAAACTGTTTTTT.